The 16 T cell receptor beta chains listed next were all sequenced from one sample in a study of T cells in Graves' hyperthyroidism and ophthalmopathy. The investigators amplified TCR beta CDR3 regions from RNA transcripts. The HTBI primer set served for first-round RT-PCR of the TCR CDR3. TCRdb called the multiplex PCR reads again in MiXCR, with one record for every CDR3 protein. The sample records around 300,000 distinct CDR3 sequences, about 15% being singletons. The sequenced material came from blood. These receptors were obtained from a woman between 25 and 40 years old with Graves' hyperthyroidism.

In the case of this clonotype: This clone may be a read error of a much larger clone one base away. In DNA form, the CDR3 reads TGTGCCAGCAGCCGACCCGGGACACTGATAGCTGGGGCCAACGTCCCGACTTTC. It is translated as CASSRPGTLIAGANVPTF. The rearrangement joins TRBV12-3 or TRBV12-4 to TRBJ2-6; TRBD1 might be the D (6 bases). The CDR3 extends over 18 amino acids.

This clonotype appeared many times. This chain joins TRBV20-1 and TRBJ2-1; possibly TRBD1 for D (5 bases). The length of the CDR3 is 14 residues. From germline, CDR1 is DFQATT and CDR2 SNEGSKA (reference sequence). The V gene lost 0 bases and the J gene lost 1 base, with 7 bases spanning the gap. Here the CDR3 DNA reads TGCAGTGCTAGAGACAGGGTTTCCTACAATGAGCAGTTCTTC. It specifies CSARDRVSYNEQFF.

In the case of this clonotype: A much larger clone lies a single base off, so this may be a read error. The chain's CDR3 is CANSPTGGAAIAYGYTF. The CDR3 DNA reads as TGTGCCAACAGTCCCACAGGGGGCGCCGCGATCGCCTATGGCTACACCTTC. The V call is TRBV28, the J call TRBJ1-2, with TRBD1 matching over 9 bases. Germline CDR1 and CDR2: MDHEN and SYDVKM. This CDR3 is 17 amino acids long.

This clonotype was counted many times. The chain recombines TRBV7-8 with TRBJ2-5, with D perhaps TRBD2 (5 bases). This CDR3 region has 14 residues. V dropped 4 bases and J dropped 1 base, with 10 bases sitting between them. Germline V gene sequence: CDR1 SGHVS, CDR2 FQNEAQ. The CDR3 DNA reads as TGTGCCAGCAGCTCCGGGAAACGCCAAGAGACCCAGTACTTC. This gives the protein CASSSGKRQETQYF.

A few counts support this clonotype. J is TRBJ2-1 and V is TRBV5-1, with D uncertain. This CDR3 is built from 14 residues. CDR1 SGHRS and CDR2 YFSETQ come from the germline V gene. Trimming took off 4 bases at V and 2 bases at J, with 10 bases between the two ends. The CDR3 bases are TGCGCCAGCAGCACAGACACCGCCTACAATGAGCAGTTCTTC. Translation gives CASSTDTAYNEQFF.

There are a few counts of this clonotype. J is TRBJ1-2 and V is TRBV6-1; 7 bases map to TRBD1. Germline V CDR1 and CDR2: MNHNS, SASEGT. The CDR3 is 13 amino acids. V lost 4 bases and J lost 4; bases outside the gene matches: 3. This CDR3 is CASSGDRLYGYTF. Here the CDR3 DNA reads TGTGCCAGCAGTGGGGACAGACTCTATGGCTACACCTTC.

At least ten counts were recorded for this clonotype. J is TRBJ2-2 and V is TRBV10-1; 7 nucleotides match TRBD1. The CDR3 covers 14 residues. J was trimmed by 4 bases and V by 8 bases; bases with no gene match: 7. Germline V gene sequence: CDR1 WNHNN, CDR2 SYGVQD (reference sequence). The DNA of the CDR3 is TGCGCCAGCTCGAAGGGGGCGGGCACCGGGGAGCTGTTTTTT. Protein product: CASSKGAGTGELFF.

In this sample, this clonotype turned up many times. The chain joins TRBV28 to TRBJ2-5; D may be TRBD1 (5 bases). Germline values: CDR1 MDHEN, CDR2 SYDVKM. Trimming took 2 bases from V and 5 from J, leaving 12 bases between them. This CDR3 is built from 14 residues. The CDR3, as DNA: TGTGCCAGCAGTTTACAGGCCAGGGCCGAGACCCAGTACTTC. This encodes CASSLQARAETQYF.

This clonotype was counted at least ten times. V gene TRBV30 combines with J gene TRBJ2-4, with 12 positions matching TRBD1. CDR3 size: 19 residues. V gave up 0 bases and J gave up 0 bases; unmatched junction bases: 9. The V gene's germline CDR1 is GTSNPN and CDR2 SVGIG (reference sequence). In DNA form, the CDR3 reads TGTGCCTGGAGTGTCGGAGGGACAGGGGGCCTACTAGCCAAAAACATTCAGTACTTC. This gives the protein CAWSVGGTGGLLAKNIQYF.

A remark on this clonotype: Just one base apart from a much larger clone, this may be a read error. J is TRBJ1-5 and V is TRBV28; weak D call: TRBD1 (6 bases). Looked up from germline, CDR1 is MDHEN and CDR2 is SYDVKM. This CDR3 is built from 16 residues. The CDR3 sequence is CASRVETGRGNPPQHF. In DNA form, the CDR3 reads TGTGCCAGCAGGGTTGAGACGGGCAGGGGCAATCCGCCCCAGCATTTT.

The chain couples TRBV19 to TRBJ2-7; D is unclear. V was clipped by 5 bases and J by 2 bases, with 10 bases between them. This CDR3 spans 13 amino acids. CDR1 is LNHDA and CDR2 is SQIVND in the germline V gene (reference sequence). Here the CDR3 DNA reads TGTGCCAGTAGTGTCGCACAAACCTACGAGCAGTACTTC. It is translated as CASSVAQTYEQYF.

This clonotype was seen repeatedly, ten times or more. The chain carries TRBV5-1 and TRBJ2-3; 9 positions agree with TRBD1. V dropped 0 bases and J dropped 4; count of bases not matched to a gene: 3. Looked up from germline, CDR1 is SGHRS and CDR2 is YFSETQ. This CDR3 is 15 amino acids long. CDR3: CASSLAGTGSDTQYF. CDR3 nucleotides: TGCGCCAGCAGCTTGGCCGGGACAGGGTCAGATACGCAGTATTTT.

This chain connects TRBV4-1 to TRBJ2-2; 7 bases map to TRBD2. V lost 0 bases, J lost 2 bases, and 6 bases stayed unmatched. The CDR3 spans 17 residues. Germline assignment: CDR1 MGHRA and CDR2 YSYEKL. The CDR3 here is CASSQDLASGNTGELFF. In nucleotides, the CDR3 is TGCGCCAGCAGCCAAGATCTCGCTAGCGGTAACACCGGGGAGCTGTTTTTT.

This rearrangement joins TRBV27 to TRBJ2-1, with TRBD2 matching 7 bases. CDR3 size: 14 residues. The trim removed 8 bases at V and 5 bases at J, leaving 9 bases unmatched. The germline CDR1 and CDR2 sequences are MNHEY and SMNVEV (reference sequence). For the CDR3, the DNA is TGTGCCAGCTCCGTGGGAGGGCCTAACAATGAGCAGTTCTTC. It specifies CASSVGGPNNEQFF.

This clonotype has at least ten counts. The chain employs TRBV7-3 and TRBJ2-1, with 7 bases aligning to TRBD2. Germline CDR1 SGHTA, CDR2 FQGTGA. This CDR3 contains 12 residues. The ends lost 2 bases at V and 12 bases at J; junction bases unmatched: 4. The chain's CDR3 is CASSLGGGGQFF. In nucleotides, the CDR3 is TGTGCCAGCAGCTTAGGTGGGGGGGGGCAGTTCTTC.

At least ten counts were recorded for this clonotype. This rearrangement joins TRBV9 to TRBJ2-3; D not resolved. The CDR3 sequence is 15 residues long. V was shortened by 3 bases and J by 3 bases, with 14 bases between the two germline ends. Germline V gene sequence: CDR1 SGDLS, CDR2 YYNGEE. Written as DNA, the CDR3 is TGTGCCAGCAGCGAGTCCCTATCGCCTACAGATACGCAGTATTTT. As protein: CASSESLSPTDTQYF.